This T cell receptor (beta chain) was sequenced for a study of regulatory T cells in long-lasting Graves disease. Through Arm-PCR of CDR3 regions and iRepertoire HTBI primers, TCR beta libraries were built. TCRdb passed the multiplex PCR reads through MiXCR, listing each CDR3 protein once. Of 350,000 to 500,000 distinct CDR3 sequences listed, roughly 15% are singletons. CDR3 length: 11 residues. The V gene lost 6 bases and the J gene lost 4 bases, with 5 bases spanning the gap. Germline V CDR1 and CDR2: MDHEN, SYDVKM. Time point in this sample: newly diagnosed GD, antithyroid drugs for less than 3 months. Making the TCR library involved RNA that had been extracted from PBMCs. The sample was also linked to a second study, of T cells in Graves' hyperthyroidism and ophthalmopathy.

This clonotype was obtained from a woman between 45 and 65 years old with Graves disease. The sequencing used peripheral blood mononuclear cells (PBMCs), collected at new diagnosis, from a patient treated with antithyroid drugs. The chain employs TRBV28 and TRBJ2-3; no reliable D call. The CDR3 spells CASRNPDTQYF. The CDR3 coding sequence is TGTGCCAGCAGAAACCCAGATACGCAGTATTTT.